A single sample is the source of the 13 T cell receptor beta chains below, sequenced in a study of early T cells in non-severe SARS-CoV-2 infection. TCRdb independently ran MiXCR on the 5' RACE reads; one entry per CDR3 protein. The data show around 53,000 distinct CDR3 sequences, with roughly 12% seen just once and roughly 2.5% held by the top ten. Sequences were derived from whole blood, sampled at baseline. These receptors all stem from an adult who was a healthcare worker with PCR-confirmed SARS-CoV-2 infection or an uninfected control (not recorded which).

This clonotype is medium-sized in the sample. This chain joins TRBV6-5 and TRBJ2-7, with D tentatively TRBD1 (6 bases). The CDR3 is made up of 14 amino acids. V shed 5 bases and J shed 0 bases, with 11 bases lying between them. Germline loops: CDR1 MNHEY, CDR2 SVGAGI. CDR3 residues: CASSQRDTSYEQYF. As DNA, the CDR3 is TGTGCCAGCAGTCAACGGGACACCTCCTACGAGCAGTACTTC.

V usage is TRBV7-2 and J usage is TRBJ2-3; 8 bases agree with TRBD1. Germline CDR1 reads SGHTA; CDR2 reads FQGNSA. V lost 1 base and J lost 4; bases outside the gene matches: 4. The CDR3 runs 15 residues. The CDR3 protein is CASSLVAGGSDTQYF. The CDR3 nucleotides read TGTGCCAGCAGCTTAGTGGCAGGGGGCTCAGATACGCAGTATTTT. The full variable domain, with the rest looked up from reference TRBV7-2 and TRBJ2-3, is GAGVSQSPSNKVTEKGKDVELRCDPISGHTALYWYRQSLGQGLEFLIYFQGNSAPDKSGLPSDRFSAERTGGSVSTLTIQRTQQEDSAVYLCASSLVAGGSDTQYFGPGTRLTVL.

This clonotype was observed a few times. This sequence joins TRBV4-3 and TRBJ1-5; D may be TRBD1 (5 bases). V was pared by 2 bases and J by 5 bases, with 10 bases between. The CDR3 spans 14 residues. The germline CDR1 and CDR2 sequences are LGHNA and YSLEER. CDR3 loop: CASSQYWGYQPQHF. CDR3 bases: TGCGCCAGCAGCCAATATTGGGGGTATCAGCCCCAGCATTTT.

The CDR3 sequence: CASSSLGLQYF. The CDR3 bases are TGTGCCAGCAGTTCCTTAGGTTTGCAGTACTTC. The chain carries TRBV6-5 and TRBJ2-7; D is uncertain. In germline, CDR1 is MNHEY, CDR2 SVGAGI. The CDR3 runs 11 residues. The V gene lost 4 bases and the J gene lost 9 bases, with 10 bases spanning the gap.

This clonotype was detected only once. CDR3 DNA sequence: TGTGCCAGTAGTATGGCGGCCACCGGGGAGCTGTTTTTT. Amino acids: CASSMAATGELFF. This chain uses TRBV19 with TRBJ2-2, with D hard to call. CDR1 is LNHDA and CDR2 is SQIVND in the germline V gene (reference sequence). This CDR3 contains 13 residues. V lost 3 bases and J lost 4, with 6 bases in between.

This clonotype has ten or more counts. The chain uses TRBV7-3 and TRBJ2-2; D gene ambiguous. The CDR3 contains 14 residues. Trimming left V 2 bases short and J 2 bases short, with 6 bases between. Germline loops: CDR1 SGHTA, CDR2 FQGTGA. The CDR3 here is CASSLDYNTGELFF. The CDR3 region has the DNA TGTGCCAGCAGCTTAGATTACAACACCGGGGAGCTGTTTTTT.

This clonotype is labeled as medium-sized (0.01 to 0.1%). The chain combines TRBV4-1 with TRBJ1-1; tentative D call: TRBD1 (5 bases). V gave up 3 bases and J gave up 4 bases, with 12 bases separating them. The CDR3 totals 14 residues. CDR1 and CDR2 (germline): MGHRA, YSYEKL. DNA of the CDR3: TGCGCCAGCAGCCAGGGAGGAGGGACCACTGAAGCTTTCTTT. Protein: CASSQGGGTTEAFF.

This clonotype came up many times. The chain combines TRBV7-2 with TRBJ1-1; no firm D call. Germline CDR1 and CDR2: SGHTA and FQGNSA. The CDR3 has 14 residues. Trimming cost V 4 bases and J 4 bases, with 13 bases left between them. CDR3: CASSSTPFSTEAFF. The CDR3 DNA follows: TGTGCCAGCAGCTCTACCCCTTTTAGCACTGAAGCTTTCTTT. Full variable domain (outside the CDR3, taken from reference TRBV7-2 and TRBJ1-1): GAGVSQSPSNKVTEKGKDVELRCDPISGHTALYWYRQSLGQGLEFLIYFQGNSAPDKSGLPSDRFSAERTGGSVSTLTIQRTQQEDSAVYLCASSSTPFSTEAFFGQGTRLTVV.

This chain uses TRBV19 with TRBJ1-2, with D tentatively TRBD1 (5 bases). CDR1 LNHDA and CDR2 SQIVND come from the germline V gene (reference sequence). V was cut by 7 bases and J by 1 base, with 19 bases left in between. The CDR3 is 16 amino acids. The CDR3 loop reads CASTRRDGRINYGYTF. CDR3 bases: TGTGCCAGTACGAGGCGGGACGGAAGAATTAACTATGGCTACACCTTC.

The J gene is TRBJ1-1, the V gene TRBV12-3 or TRBV12-4, with TRBD1 as a possible D gene (6 bases). This CDR3 has 12 residues. V was shortened by 6 bases and J by 9 bases, with 14 bases between the two germline ends. The CDR3 here is CASSPAGDKAFF. In nucleotides, the CDR3 is TGTGCCAGCAGCCCGGCCGGGGACAAAGCTTTCTTT.

In its sample, this clonotype was seen a few times. The CDR3 nucleotides are TGTGCCAGCAGCTTCGCCGGGAGCTCCGGCGTCCTGACTTTC. Protein product: CASSFAGSSGVLTF. The gene calls are TRBV7-9 and TRBJ2-6, with D possibly TRBD2 on 6 matching bases. V gave up 3 bases and J gave up 12 bases, with 15 bases separating them. This CDR3 region has 14 residues. In germline, CDR1 is SEHNR, CDR2 FQNEAQ (reference sequence).

This clonotype was seen repeatedly, ten times or more. The chain has TRBV6-1 and TRBJ1-2; the D gene is possibly TRBD1 (6 bases). V dropped 0 bases and J dropped 2 bases, with 10 bases sitting between them. Germline V gene lookup returns CDR1 MNHNS and CDR2 SASEGT. The CDR3 is made up of 15 amino acids. The CDR3, as DNA: TGTGCCAGCAGTGAAGCAGGGGGGCAGAACTATGGCTACACCTTC. This encodes CASSEAGGQNYGYTF.

This clonotype has a count of ten or more. Relative to the germline gene, one junction end is altered; a read error may explain this. The chain uses TRBV12-3 or TRBV12-4 and TRBJ2-7; TRBD2 agrees at 16 bases. This CDR3 contains 15 residues. The DNA for the CDR3 is TGTGCCGGCTCGGGACTAGCGGGAGGGAACGGATACAAGGACTTC. Amino acid sequence: CAGSGLAGGNGYKDF.